This entry lists 6 T cell receptor beta chains sequenced from one sample in a study of control samples from healthy donors and cancer patients. The data were produced by immunoSEQ multiplex PCR, yet TCRdb's version contains in-frame clones alone and is incomplete. The sample contains 40,000 to 60,000 clones, 88% of which appear only once. Sequencing input: PBMCs. Every receptor here comes from a man in his forties or fifties with head and neck cancer.

The chain is built from TRBV14 and TRBJ2-5; 7 nucleotides line up with TRBD2. The CDR3 contains 13 residues. V shed 1 base and J 6 bases; nucleotides not matched to a gene: 2. The V gene's germline CDR1 is SGHDN and CDR2 FVKESK. The CDR3 loop reads CASSQASGQTQYF. The CDR3 region has the DNA TGTGCCAGCAGCCAAGCTAGCGGTCAGACCCAGTACTTC. The variable domain in full, with the rest retrieved from reference TRBV14 and TRBJ2-5, is EAGVTQFPSHSVIEKGQTVTLRCDPISGHDNLYWYRRVMGKEIKFLLHFVKESKQDESGMPNNRFLAERTGGTYSTLKVQPAELEDSGVYFCASSQASGQTQYFGPGTRLLVL.

The rearrangement links TRBV14 to TRBJ1-2, with D possibly being TRBD1 (6 bases). The CDR3 length is 16 residues. Germline values: CDR1 SGHDN, CDR2 FVKESK. With 4 bases removed from V and 0 bases from J, the gap between germline ends came to 15 bases. CDR3 sequence: CASSRTGSGANYGYTF. CDR3 nucleotide sequence: TGTGCCAGCAGCCGAACAGGGAGCGGAGCTAACTATGGCTACACCTTC. Full variable domain (rest looked up from reference TRBV14 and TRBJ1-2): EAGVTQFPSHSVIEKGQTVTLRCDPISGHDNLYWYRRVMGKEIKFLLHFVKESKQDESGMPNNRFLAERTGGTYSTLKVQPAELEDSGVYFCASSRTGSGANYGYTFGSGTRLTVV.

This clone came up a few times. V and J are TRBV9 and TRBJ1-6; D gene ambiguous. This CDR3 has 14 amino acids. The V and J ends lost 4 bases and 5 bases respectively, with 10 bases between them. Germline V CDR1 and CDR2: SGDLS, YYNGEE. CDR3 sequence: CASSPSGDNSPLHF. DNA of the CDR3: TGTGCCAGCAGCCCCAGCGGAGATAATTCACCCCTCCACTTT.

About this clone: Relative to the germline gene, one junction end is altered; a read error may explain this. The gene calls are TRBV9 and TRBJ2-5; possibly TRBD2 for D (6 bases). This CDR3 region has 14 residues. CDR1 is SGDLS and CDR2 is YYNGEE in the germline V gene. CDR3 DNA sequence: TGTGCCAGCAGCGGAGAAGGGACTCCCACCCGGATGAACTTC. This codes for CASSGEGTPTRMNF.

The chain combines TRBV21-1 with TRBJ2-7; TRBD1 is the table's D call, not checked against the DNA. TRBV21-1 is labeled a pseudogene. The CDR3 consists of 11 residues. In DNA form, the CDR3 reads TGTGCCAGCCCGCAGAGGGGGAGGCAGTACTTC. Protein: CASPQRGRQYF.

The chain employs TRBV4-3 and TRBJ1-2; TRBD1 agrees at 7 bases. Unmatched junction bases numbered 11, after V lost 2 bases and J lost 8 bases. There are 15 residues in the CDR3. Per the germline V gene, CDR1 is LGHNA and CDR2 is YSLEER. The CDR3 bases are TGCGCCAGCAGCCAAAGTCGACAGGGAGGTAGGGGCTACACCTTC. This translates into CASSQSRQGGRGYTF.